The clone carrying this TCR beta chain was counted ten times or more. Its antigen remains unknown. TCR beta CDR3 regions were amplified from RNA. HTBI primers drove first-round RT-PCR of the TCR CDR3. TCRdb analysed the multiplex PCR reads with MiXCR anew, one entry per CDR3 protein. The data hold over 700,000 distinct CDR3 sequences, with 18% observed a single time. The sample is drawn from a study of T cells in Graves' hyperthyroidism and ophthalmopathy. These patients, aged 18 to 65, had recently diagnosed hyperthyroidism lasting under 2 months. Based on clinical symptoms, serum thyroxine and TRAb, thyroid ultrasound and orbital computed tomography, diagnoses were reached. Extraction of PBMCs used around 9.6 ml of fresh peripheral blood. Notes on the study in general: Blood shared most expanded thyroid clonotypes above 0.001.

This CDR3 has 15 amino acids. CDR1 and CDR2 from the germline V gene are SGHTA and FQGNSA. J gave up 2 bases and V 3 bases, and 6 bases lay outside the gene matches. V gene TRBV7-2 combines with J gene TRBJ2-5; the match to TRBD1 covers 7 bases. The specimen sequenced was blood. The source is a woman aged 50 to 65 with Graves' hyperthyroidism that later progressed to Graves' ophthalmopathy. The CDR3, as DNA: TGTGCCAGCAGCTTCACCGGGACAGTACAAGAGACCCAGTACTTC. Its translation is CASSFTGTVQETQYF.